Listed below are T cell receptor beta chains from one sample, sequenced in a study of siplizumab effects on memory and regulatory T cells. Only in-frame clones appear in the TCRdb table, and some are missing; sequencing was by immunoSEQ multiplex PCR. The sample contains 960 or so clones, around 72% of which appear only once. What these receptors recognize is not known. Sequencing input: CFSE-low (dividing) CD8+ T cells sorted from an allogeneic mixed lymphocyte reaction. These receptors were obtained from a human donor in good health; the cells came from an allogeneic mixed lymphocyte reaction. Each CDR3 is given with its conserved first and last residue. Fields, in order: D gene, V gene, clone size, CDR3 length, J gene, CDR3 DNA, CDR3 protein. The D gene is left open where the match is weak. Expanded clones get a size class; other rows say once, few or many, or leave the size out.

TRBD2	TRBV7-3	-	15	TRBJ2-5	TGTGCCAGCAGCCACGGGACTAGCGGGGGTGAGACCCAGTACTTC	CASSHGTSGGETQYF
TRBD1	TRBV28	once	16	TRBJ2-5	TGTGCCAGCAGGGACGGGACAGGACGTGGGCAAGAGACCCAGTACTTC	CASRDGTGRGQETQYF
TRBD2	TRBV7-9	-	15	TRBJ2-1	TGTGCCAGCAGCTTCGGGACTAGCGACTACAATGAGCAGTTCTTC	CASSFGTSDYNEQFF
TRBD1	TRBV29-1	-	16	TRBJ2-7	TGCAGCGTTTCCGGGACAGGGAGTCCATTTACCTACGAGCAGTACTTC	CSVSGTGSPFTYEQYF
TRBD1	TRBV4-1	once	15	TRBJ2-7	TGCGCCAGCAGCCAAGAATTTAGGGGGCAATACGAGCAGTACTTC	CASSQEFRGQYEQYF
TRBD2	TRBV7-9	-	13	TRBJ2-1	TGTGCCAGCAGCCTCGGGCTTGAACTAGCGTGGTTCTTC	CASSLGLELAWFF
TRBD2	TRBV13	-	16	TRBJ2-3	TGTGCCAGCAGCTTAAGTAGCGGGGGGGCCCCAGATACGCAGTATTTT	CASSLSSGGAPDTQYF
-	TRBV30	-	15	TRBJ1-1	TGTGCCTGGAGCCTTGGGAACTTTTTATACACTGAAGCTTTCTTT	CAWSLGNFLYTEAFF
-	TRBV19	-	17	TRBJ1-1	TGTGCCAGTAGTATGGTCGGCGCAGCCTTCATGAACACTGAAGCTTTCTTT	CASSMVGAAFMNTEAFF
TRBD1	TRBV4-1	once	16	TRBJ1-5	TGCGCCAGCAGCCAAACGGGACAGGGGAGCAATCAGCCCCAGCATTTT	CASSQTGQGSNQPQHF
-	TRBV5-4	-	15	TRBJ2-3	TGTGCCAGCAGCTTTCAGGGGGGGAGCACAGATACGCAGTATTTT	CASSFQGGSTDTQYF
TRBD1	TRBV7-9	few	15	TRBJ1-2	TGTGCCAGCAGCCTAGGGACAGTTCTGCACTATGGCTACACCTTC	CASSLGTVLHYGYTF
-	TRBV14	-	12	TRBJ1-1	TGTGCCAGCAGCCAATTAGGCACTGAAGCTTTCTTT	CASSQLGTEAFF
TRBD2	TRBV7-9	few	15	TRBJ2-2	TGTGCCAGCAGCTTCCAGCGGGGGGCGGTCGGGGAGCTGTTTTTT	CASSFQRGAVGELFF
-	TRBV7-3	few	13	TRBJ2-7	TGTGCCAGCAGCCAGGGACTCGGCTACGAGCAGTACTTC	CASSQGLGYEQYF
TRBD1	TRBV9	-	16	TRBJ1-6	TGTGCCAGCAGCGCCTACCCGACAGGGGGTGGTTCACCCCTCCACTTT	CASSAYPTGGGSPLHF
-	TRBV6-5	-	11	TRBJ1-1	TGTGCCAGCAGCAAGGCCCGTGAAGCTTTCTTT	CASSKAREAFF
-	TRBV6-9	-	14	TRBJ2-7	TGTGCCAGCAGTTACTCCGGGGGTTTCTACGAGCAGTACTTC	CASSYSGGFYEQYF
-	TRBV2	-	16	TRBJ2-3	TGTGCCAGCAGGCTCCCCCGGTCAGCTAGCACAGATACGCAGTATTTT	CASRLPRSASTDTQYF